This passage covers 10 T cell receptor beta chains from one sample sequenced in a study of OX40 agonist ivuxolimab in advanced cancers. The repertoire was sequenced with immunoSEQ multiplex PCR; TCRdb's copy has only in-frame clones and lacks some. The sample contains 70,000 to 90,000 clones, over 85% of which appear only once. The sample consisted of CD4+ or CD8+ T cells sorted from blood, taken in a trial of the OX40 agonist ivuxolimab. Source of these receptors: an adult with an advanced solid tumor such as melanoma, head and neck, liver or kidney cancer.

The chain has TRBV7-2 and TRBJ1-2; no reliable D call. The CDR3 contains 12 residues. Per germline, CDR1 SGHTA and CDR2 FQGNSA. Deletions cut 3 bases from V and 4 bases from J, with 6 bases between. CDR3 protein: CASSFGTYGYTF. DNA for the CDR3: TGTGCCAGCAGCTTTGGCACCTATGGCTACACCTTC.

V is TRBV28 and J is TRBJ2-7; D perhaps matches TRBD2 (5 bases). Trimming stripped 3 bases from V and 3 bases from J, with 12 bases between. This CDR3 is built from 14 residues. In germline, CDR1 is MDHEN, CDR2 SYDVKM. The chain's CDR3 is CASSLSAGLYEQYF. The CDR3 nucleotides are TGTGCCAGCAGTTTGTCCGCAGGACTCTACGAGCAGTACTTC. Full variable domain (missing parts from reference TRBV28 and TRBJ2-7): DVKVTQSSRYLVKRTGEKVFLECVQDMDHENMFWYRQDPGLGLRLIYFSYDVKMKEKGDIPEGYSVSREKKERFSLILESASTNQTSMYLCASSLSAGLYEQYFGPGTRLTVT.

The chain recombines TRBV6-6 with TRBJ2-2; D assignment may be TRBD1 or TRBD2 (5 bases each). The V gene's germline CDR1 is MNHNY and CDR2 SVGAGI (reference sequence). The CDR3 spans 14 residues. V was cut by 7 bases and J by 11 bases, with 20 bases left in between. As DNA, the CDR3 is TGTGCCAGCACCCCTCGGGTAGAGGGGCGAGAGCTGTTTTTT. This sequence encodes CASTPRVEGRELFF.

The chain is built from TRBV20-1 and TRBJ2-7; the D is unclear. Germline V lookup: CDR1 DFQATT, CDR2 SNEGSKA (reference sequence). The ends were cut back, 6 bases at V and 5 bases at J, with 8 bases in the middle. This CDR3 spans 10 amino acids. The CDR3 spells CSAVLNEQYF. In DNA, the CDR3 is TGCAGTGCAGTTTTGAACGAGCAGTACTTC.

This chain connects TRBV18 to TRBJ1-4; D is ambiguous. There are 13 residues in the CDR3. In germline, CDR1 is KGHSH, CDR2 LQKENI. The germline V and J ends were trimmed by 8 bases and 8 bases, with 15 bases remaining between them. CDR3 in DNA: TGTGCCAGCCAAGATCTCGGTTCCGAAAAACTGTTTTTT. It yields the protein CASQDLGSEKLFF.

This sequence joins TRBV27 and TRBJ2-1; no reliable D call. Germline lookup yields CDR1 MNHEY and CDR2 SMNVEV (reference sequence). The CDR3 has 15 amino acids. Trimming pared 5 bases from V and 0 bases from J, leaving 11 bases between. The CDR3 loop is CASSVRPSSYNEQFF. DNA of the CDR3: TGTGCCAGCAGTGTCAGGCCGAGCTCCTACAATGAGCAGTTCTTC.

By frequency in the sample, this clone is medium-sized. V and J are TRBV9 and TRBJ1-4; D possibly corresponds to TRBD1 (6 bases). The CDR3 covers 15 residues. Looked up from germline, CDR1 is SGDLS and CDR2 is YYNGEE. V was pared by 0 bases and J by 4 bases, with 10 bases between. The CDR3 loop is CASSVGNRVNEKLFF. CDR3 DNA sequence: TGTGCCAGCAGCGTAGGGAACAGGGTTAATGAAAAACTGTTTTTT.

The chain recombines TRBV5-8 with TRBJ1-1, with 8 bases lining up with TRBD1. The CDR3 has 13 residues. The germline gives CDR1 SGHTS, CDR2 YDEGEE. V lost 4 bases to trimming and J lost 7 bases; unmatched junction nucleotides: 6. The CDR3 DNA follows: TGTGCCAGCAGCCAGGACAGGGAACGTGAAGCTTTCTTT. Protein sequence: CASSQDREREAFF.

The chain recombines TRBV7-2 with TRBJ2-7; the match to TRBD1 covers 10 bases. The CDR3 has 14 amino acids. Germline V gene lookup returns CDR1 SGHTA and CDR2 FQGNSA. V shed 5 bases, J shed 6 bases, and the junction held 7 bases outside the gene matches. For the CDR3, the DNA is TGTGCCAGCAGCACGACAGGGGGCATGTCCGAGCAGTACTTC. Translating gives CASSTTGGMSEQYF.

This chain uses TRBV28 with TRBJ2-5; D is unclear. Germline V CDR1 and CDR2: MDHEN, SYDVKM. The CDR3 is made up of 15 amino acids. Trimming removed 2 bases at V and 4 bases at J, with 14 bases between. Written as DNA, the CDR3 is TGTGCCAGCAGTTTAGGAAGGGCCCCTGGAGAGACCCAGTACTTC. Encoded protein: CASSLGRAPGETQYF.